This T cell receptor beta chain was sequenced in a study of T cell responses to AZD1222 COVID-19 vaccine. Overall study findings and caveats: Females outnumbered males among donors, who were mostly white British; clonal diversity was possibly underestimated. Scientists sampled the repertoires only once the peak T cell response had passed. Spike-specific TCR depth and breadth grew after two AZD1222 doses.

The protocol was immunoSEQ multiplex PCR, while the TCRdb copy is restricted to in-frame clones and leaves out a portion. The sample has approximately 200,000 clones; around 87% are singletons. The trim removed 4 bases at V and 15 bases at J, leaving 8 bases unmatched. The CDR3 is 12 amino acids. With respect to this clone: The antigen remains unidentified.

The sample was peripheral blood, taken on day 0 of MenACWY control vaccination. The receptor was isolated from an adult in good health. This chain connects TRBV12-3 or TRBV12-4 to TRBJ1-4, with 7 bases matching TRBD1. For the CDR3, the DNA is TGTGCCAGCAGTTCGCAGGGGGGCAGGGTGTTTTTT. Translation gives CASSSQGGRVFF.